The 11 T cell receptor beta chains below come from one sample, sequenced in a study of blood T cell repertoires in COVID-19. Sequenced by immunoSEQ multiplex PCR; TCRdb stores in-frame clones only, minus some. The sample has over 20,000 clones, more than 65% seen once. The sequenced sample consisted of peripheral blood. These receptors originate from a man between 45 and 60 years old with active or convalescent COVID-19.

The chain has TRBV30 and TRBJ2-3; 7 bases match TRBD2. This CDR3 comprises 14 residues. V lost 6 bases and J lost 9; bases outside the gene matches: 15. The V gene's germline CDR1 is GTSNPN and CDR2 SVGIG (reference sequence). DNA for the CDR3: TGTGCCTGCCAACCTAGGGCGGGGGTAGGCACGCAGTATTTT. Translation gives CACQPRAGVGTQYF.

The chain combines TRBV11-3 with TRBJ1-1; the match to TRBD1 covers 8 bases. The trim removed 5 bases at V and 4 bases at J, leaving 6 bases unmatched. The CDR3 runs to 14 residues. Germline CDR1 and CDR2: SGHNT and YENEEA. The CDR3 here is CASSITGGVTEAFF. Written as DNA, the CDR3 is TGTGCCAGCAGCATAACAGGGGGAGTCACTGAAGCTTTCTTT. Looking up the rest from reference TRBV11-3 and TRBJ1-1 gives the full variable domain: EAGVVQSPRYKIIEKKQPVAFWCNPISGHNTLYWYLQNLGQGPELLIRYENEEAVDDSQLPKDRFSAERLKGVDSTLKIQPAELGDSAVYLCASSITGGVTEAFFGQGTRLTVV.

This chain uses TRBV5-5 with TRBJ2-7, with 10 nucleotides matching TRBD2. The CDR3 spans 15 residues. After removal of 4 bases from V and 0 bases from J, the junction contained 4 bases not matched to a gene. Germline CDR1 reads SGHKS; CDR2 reads YYEKEE (reference sequence). The CDR3 DNA reads as TGTGCCAGCAGCCCGAGGACTAGCGGCTCCTACGAGCAGTACTTC. It yields the protein CASSPRTSGSYEQYF.

The chain recombines TRBV6-5 with TRBJ2-1, with unresolved D. V lost 5 bases, J lost 2 bases, and 7 bases lay in between. Germline V gene sequence: CDR1 MNHEY, CDR2 SVGAGI. The CDR3 length is 13 residues. The CDR3 sequence: CASSPETYNEQFF. CDR3 nucleotides: TGTGCCAGCAGTCCCGAGACCTACAATGAGCAGTTCTTC.

The V gene is TRBV4-1, the J gene TRBJ1-6; no firm D call. V shed 1 base and J shed 9 bases, with 19 bases lying between them. From germline, CDR1 is MGHRA and CDR2 YSYEKL. The CDR3 runs 17 residues. This CDR3 is CASSQVSLAGAPSPLHF. CDR3 nucleotide sequence: TGCGCCAGCAGCCAAGTTTCCTTGGCAGGTGCCCCTTCACCCCTCCACTTT.

This CDR3 reads CASSSPEPGGMDTIYF. The CDR3 DNA follows: TGTGCCAGCAGTTCCCCTGAGCCGGGAGGGATGGACACCATATATTTT. The chain combines TRBV28 with TRBJ1-3; D not certain. Germline V CDR1 and CDR2: MDHEN, SYDVKM. This CDR3 region has 16 residues. V lost 4 bases to trimming and J lost 8 bases, with 21 bases between them.

The chain is built from TRBV5-6 and TRBJ2-3; TRBD2 might be the D (6 bases). V lost 2 bases, J lost 2 bases, and 12 bases lay in between. Germline V lookup: CDR1 SGHDT, CDR2 YYEEEE. The CDR3 runs 15 residues. The CDR3 sequence: CASSFPSENTDTQYF. CDR3 nucleotides: TGTGCCAGCAGCTTTCCTAGCGAAAACACAGATACGCAGTATTTT. The variable domain in full, with the rest retrieved from reference TRBV5-6 and TRBJ2-3, is DAGVTQSPTHLIKTRGQQVTLRCSPKSGHDTVSWYQQALGQGPQFIFQYYEEEERQRGNFPDRFSGHQFPNYSSELNVNALLLGDSALYLCASSFPSENTDTQYFGPGTRLTVL.

This chain uses TRBV27 with TRBJ2-5; 8 bases are a match to TRBD1. The V gene's germline CDR1 is MNHEY and CDR2 SMNVEV (reference sequence). Trimming at V came to 6 bases and at J to 1 base, leaving 13 bases not matched to a gene. The CDR3 has 17 amino acids. CDR3 sequence: CASSQPGTGLIQETQYF. DNA for the CDR3: TGTGCCAGCAGCCAGCCCGGGACAGGACTTATCCAAGAGACCCAGTACTTC.

CDR3 sequence (DNA): TGTGCCAGCGGGGGGACGGAAGAGACCCAGTACTTC. This codes for CASGGTEETQYF. The chain has TRBV11-3 and TRBJ2-5; D may be TRBD2 (6 bases). Germline V gene data show CDR1 as SGHNT and CDR2 as YENEEA. This CDR3 spans 12 amino acids. The V gene lost 8 bases and the J gene lost 3 bases, with 10 bases spanning the gap.

The rearrangement links TRBV21-1 to TRBJ1-4. TRBV21-1 represents a pseudogene. The CDR3 has 14 amino acids. The CDR3 nucleotides read TGTGCCAGCAGCAATCCGGCAACTAATGAAAAACTGTTTTTT. Translating gives CASSNPATNEKLFF.

This clone was seen a single time. The rearrangement joins TRBV5-5 to TRBJ1-1; D is unclear. Germline V gives CDR1 SGHKS, CDR2 YYEKEE (reference sequence). This CDR3 is 12 amino acids long. V was trimmed by 1 base and J by 6 bases, leaving 7 bases between them. Here the CDR3 reads CASSLFQSEAFF. The CDR3 DNA is TGTGCCAGCAGCTTGTTCCAGTCTGAAGCTTTCTTT. Using reference TRBV5-5 and TRBJ1-1 for the parts outside the CDR3, the full variable domain is DAGVTQSPTHLIKTRGQQVTLRCSPISGHKSVSWYQQVLGQGPQFIFQYYEKEERGRGNFPDRFSARQFPNYSSELNVNALLLGDSALYLCASSLFQSEAFFGQGTRLTVV.